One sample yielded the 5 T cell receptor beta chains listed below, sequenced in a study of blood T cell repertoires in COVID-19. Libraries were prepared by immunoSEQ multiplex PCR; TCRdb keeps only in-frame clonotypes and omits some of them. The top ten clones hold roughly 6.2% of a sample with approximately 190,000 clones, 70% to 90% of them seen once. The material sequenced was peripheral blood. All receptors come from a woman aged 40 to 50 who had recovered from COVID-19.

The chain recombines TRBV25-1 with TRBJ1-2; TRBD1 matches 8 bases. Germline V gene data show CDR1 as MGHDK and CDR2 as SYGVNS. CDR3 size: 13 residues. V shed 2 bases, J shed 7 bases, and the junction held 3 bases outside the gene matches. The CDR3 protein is CASSEGTGFGYTF. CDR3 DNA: TGTGCCAGCAGTGAAGGGACAGGCTTTGGCTACACCTTC.

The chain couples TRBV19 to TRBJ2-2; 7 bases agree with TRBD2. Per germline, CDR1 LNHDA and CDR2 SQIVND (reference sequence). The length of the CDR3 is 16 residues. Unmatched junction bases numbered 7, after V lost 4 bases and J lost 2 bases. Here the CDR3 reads CASSTGTTLNTGELFF. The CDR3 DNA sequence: TGTGCCAGTAGTACCGGGACTACCTTAAACACCGGGGAGCTGTTTTTT.

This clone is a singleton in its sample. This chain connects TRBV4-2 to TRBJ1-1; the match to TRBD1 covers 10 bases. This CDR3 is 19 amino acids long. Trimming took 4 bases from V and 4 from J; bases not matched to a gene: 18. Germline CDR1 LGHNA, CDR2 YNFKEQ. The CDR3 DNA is TGTGCCAGCAGCCGGAGGGAGGGTTTGACAGGGGGCAGGAGCACTGAAGCTTTCTTT. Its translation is CASSRREGLTGGRSTEAFF.

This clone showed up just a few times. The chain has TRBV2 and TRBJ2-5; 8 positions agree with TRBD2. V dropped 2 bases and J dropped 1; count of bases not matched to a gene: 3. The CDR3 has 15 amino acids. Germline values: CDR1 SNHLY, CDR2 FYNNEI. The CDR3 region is CASSEQAGAQETQYF. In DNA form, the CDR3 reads TGTGCCAGCAGTGAACAAGCGGGAGCCCAAGAGACCCAGTACTTC. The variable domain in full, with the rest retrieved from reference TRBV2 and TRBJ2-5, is EPEVTQTPSHQVTQMGQEVILRCVPISNHLYFYWYRQILGQKVEFLVSFYNNEISEKSEIFDDQFSVERPDGSNFTLKIRSTKLEDSAMYFCASSEQAGAQETQYFGPGTRLLVL.

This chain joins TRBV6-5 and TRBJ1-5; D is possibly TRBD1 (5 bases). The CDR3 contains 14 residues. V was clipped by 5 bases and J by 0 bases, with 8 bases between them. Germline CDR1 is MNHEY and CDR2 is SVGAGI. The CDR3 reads CASSLQGSNQPQHF. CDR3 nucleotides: TGTGCCAGCAGTCTTCAGGGTAGCAATCAGCCCCAGCATTTT.